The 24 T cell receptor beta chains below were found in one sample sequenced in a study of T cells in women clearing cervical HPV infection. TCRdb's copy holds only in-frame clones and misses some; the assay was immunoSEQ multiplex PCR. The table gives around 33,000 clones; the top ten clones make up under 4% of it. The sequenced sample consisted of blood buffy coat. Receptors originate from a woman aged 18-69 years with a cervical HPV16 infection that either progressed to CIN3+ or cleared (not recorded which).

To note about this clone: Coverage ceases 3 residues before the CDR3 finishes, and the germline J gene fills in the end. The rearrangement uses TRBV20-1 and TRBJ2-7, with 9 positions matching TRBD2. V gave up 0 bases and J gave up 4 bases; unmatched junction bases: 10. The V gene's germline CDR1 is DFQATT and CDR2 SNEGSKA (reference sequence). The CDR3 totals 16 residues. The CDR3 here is CSARDGDSGSRYEQYF. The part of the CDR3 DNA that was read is TGCAGTGCTAGAGATGGGGATAGCGGGAGTCGGTACGAG.

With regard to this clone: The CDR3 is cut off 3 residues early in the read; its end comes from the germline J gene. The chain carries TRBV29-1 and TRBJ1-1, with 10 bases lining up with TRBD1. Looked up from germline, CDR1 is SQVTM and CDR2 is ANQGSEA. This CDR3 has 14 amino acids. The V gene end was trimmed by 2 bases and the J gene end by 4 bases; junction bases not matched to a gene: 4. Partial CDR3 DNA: TGCAGCGTTGAACTCTGGACAGGGGGCACTGAA. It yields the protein CSVELWTGGTE. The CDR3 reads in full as CSVELWTGGTEAFF.

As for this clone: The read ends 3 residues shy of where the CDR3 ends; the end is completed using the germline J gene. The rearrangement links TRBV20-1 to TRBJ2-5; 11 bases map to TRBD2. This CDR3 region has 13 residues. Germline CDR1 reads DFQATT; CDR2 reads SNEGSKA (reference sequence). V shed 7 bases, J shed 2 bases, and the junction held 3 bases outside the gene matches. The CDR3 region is CSVRTSGQETQYF. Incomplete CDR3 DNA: TGCAGTGTTCGGACTAGCGGGCAAGAGACC.

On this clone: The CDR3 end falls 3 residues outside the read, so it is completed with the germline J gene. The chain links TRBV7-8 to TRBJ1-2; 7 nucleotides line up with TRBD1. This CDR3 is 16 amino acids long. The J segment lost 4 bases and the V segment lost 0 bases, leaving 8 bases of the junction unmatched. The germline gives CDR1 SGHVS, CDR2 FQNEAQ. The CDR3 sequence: CASSLALTGVAYGYTF. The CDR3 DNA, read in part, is TGTGCCAGCAGCTTAGCGCTAACAGGGGTCGCCTATGGC.

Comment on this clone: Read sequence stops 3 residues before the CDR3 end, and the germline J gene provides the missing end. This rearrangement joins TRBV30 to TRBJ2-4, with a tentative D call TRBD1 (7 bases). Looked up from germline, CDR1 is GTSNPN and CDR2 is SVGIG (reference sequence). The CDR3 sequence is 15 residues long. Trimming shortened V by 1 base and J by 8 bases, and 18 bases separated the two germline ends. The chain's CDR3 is CAWSDGGITGDIQYF. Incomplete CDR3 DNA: TGTGCCTGGAGTGATGGCGGGATCACAGGGGACATT.

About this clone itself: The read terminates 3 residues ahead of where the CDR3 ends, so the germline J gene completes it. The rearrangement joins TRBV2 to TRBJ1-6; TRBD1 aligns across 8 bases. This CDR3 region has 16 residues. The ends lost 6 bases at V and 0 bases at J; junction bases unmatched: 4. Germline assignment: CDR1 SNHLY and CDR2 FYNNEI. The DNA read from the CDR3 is TGTGCCAGCAGGGACAGGGATCGCTCCTATAATTCACCC. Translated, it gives CASRDRDRSYNSP. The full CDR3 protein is CASRDRDRSYNSPLHF.

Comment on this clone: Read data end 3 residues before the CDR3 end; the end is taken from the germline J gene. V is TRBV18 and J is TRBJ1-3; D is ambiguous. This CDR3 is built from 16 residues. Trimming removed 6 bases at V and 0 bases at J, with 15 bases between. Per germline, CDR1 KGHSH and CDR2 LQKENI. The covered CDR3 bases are TGTGCCAGCTCCCCCGCGTCAGCGAGCTCTGGAAACACC. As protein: CASSPASASSGNT. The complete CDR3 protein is CASSPASASSGNTIYF.

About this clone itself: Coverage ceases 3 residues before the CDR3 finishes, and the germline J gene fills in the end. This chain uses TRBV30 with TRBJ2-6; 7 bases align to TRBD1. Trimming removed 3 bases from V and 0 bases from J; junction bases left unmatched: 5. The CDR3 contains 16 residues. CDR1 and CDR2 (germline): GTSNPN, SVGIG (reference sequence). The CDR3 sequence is CAWSGTAYSGANVLTF. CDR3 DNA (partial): TGTGCCTGGAGCGGGACAGCTTACTCTGGGGCCAACGTC.

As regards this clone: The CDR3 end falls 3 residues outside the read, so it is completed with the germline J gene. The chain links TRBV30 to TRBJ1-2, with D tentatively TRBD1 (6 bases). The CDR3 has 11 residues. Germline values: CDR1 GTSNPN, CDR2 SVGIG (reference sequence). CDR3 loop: CAWSQGRDYTF. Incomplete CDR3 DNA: TGTGCCTGGAGTCAGGGGAGAGAC.

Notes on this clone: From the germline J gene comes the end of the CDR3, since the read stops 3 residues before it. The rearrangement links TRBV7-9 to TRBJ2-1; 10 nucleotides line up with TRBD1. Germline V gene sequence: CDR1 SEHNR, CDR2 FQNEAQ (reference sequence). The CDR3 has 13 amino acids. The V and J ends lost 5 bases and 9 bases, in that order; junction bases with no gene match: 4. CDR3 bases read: TGTGCCAGCAGCGCGGGACAGGGGTTTGAG. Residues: CASSAGQGFE. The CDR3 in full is CASSAGQGFEQFF. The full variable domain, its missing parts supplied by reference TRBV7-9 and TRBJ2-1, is DTGVSQNPRHKITKRGQNVTFRCDPISEHNRLYWYRQTLGQGPEFLTYFQNEAQLEKSRLLSDRFSAERPKGSFSTLEIQRTEQGDSAMYLCASSAGQGFEQFFGPGTRLTVL.

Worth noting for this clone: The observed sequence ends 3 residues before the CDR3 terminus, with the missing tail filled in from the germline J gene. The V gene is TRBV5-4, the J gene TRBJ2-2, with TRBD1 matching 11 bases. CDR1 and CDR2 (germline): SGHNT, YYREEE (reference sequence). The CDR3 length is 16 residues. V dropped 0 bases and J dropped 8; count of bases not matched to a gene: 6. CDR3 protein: CASSLDGQGASGELFF. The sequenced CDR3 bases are TGTGCCAGCAGCTTGGACGGACAGGGGGCATCAGGGGAG.

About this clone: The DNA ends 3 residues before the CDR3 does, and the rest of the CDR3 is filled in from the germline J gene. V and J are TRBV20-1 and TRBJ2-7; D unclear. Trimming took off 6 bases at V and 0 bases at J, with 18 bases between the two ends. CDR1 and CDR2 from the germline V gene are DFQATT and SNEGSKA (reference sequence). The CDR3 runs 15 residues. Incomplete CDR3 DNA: TGCAGTGCCCCCCCGCCAGGCTCTCGCTCCTACGAG. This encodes CSAPPPGSRSYE. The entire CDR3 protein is CSAPPPGSRSYEQYF.

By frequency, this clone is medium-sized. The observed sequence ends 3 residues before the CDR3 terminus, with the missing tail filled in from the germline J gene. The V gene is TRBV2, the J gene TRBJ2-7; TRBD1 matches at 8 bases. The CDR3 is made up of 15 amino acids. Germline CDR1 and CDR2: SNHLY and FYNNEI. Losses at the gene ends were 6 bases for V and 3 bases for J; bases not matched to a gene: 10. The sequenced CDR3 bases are TGTGCCAGCAGCGATAGAACAGGGGGTATCTACGAG. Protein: CASSDRTGGIYE. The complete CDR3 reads CASSDRTGGIYEQYF.

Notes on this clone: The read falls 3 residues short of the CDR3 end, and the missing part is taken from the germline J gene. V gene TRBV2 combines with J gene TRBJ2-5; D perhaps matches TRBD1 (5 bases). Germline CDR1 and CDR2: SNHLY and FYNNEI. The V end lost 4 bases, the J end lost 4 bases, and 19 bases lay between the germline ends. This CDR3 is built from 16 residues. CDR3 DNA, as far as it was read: TGTGCCAGCAGTGTCGGTGGTGGGGCGCAGGGAGAGACC. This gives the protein CASSVGGGAQGET. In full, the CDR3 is CASSVGGGAQGETQYF.

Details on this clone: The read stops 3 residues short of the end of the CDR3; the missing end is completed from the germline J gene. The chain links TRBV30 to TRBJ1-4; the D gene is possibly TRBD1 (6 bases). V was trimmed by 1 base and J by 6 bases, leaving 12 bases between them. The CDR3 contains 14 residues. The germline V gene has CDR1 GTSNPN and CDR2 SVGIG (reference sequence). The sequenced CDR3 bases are TGTGCCTGGAGTGACAGGGTTCCTCATGAAAAA. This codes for CAWSDRVPHEK. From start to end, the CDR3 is CAWSDRVPHEKLFF.

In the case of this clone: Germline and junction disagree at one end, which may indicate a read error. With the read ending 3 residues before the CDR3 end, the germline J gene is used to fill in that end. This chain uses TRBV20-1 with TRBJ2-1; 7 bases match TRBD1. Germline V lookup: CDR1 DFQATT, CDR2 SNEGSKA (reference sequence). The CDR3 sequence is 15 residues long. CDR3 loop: CSARVRTGPYNEQFF. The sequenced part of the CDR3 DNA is TGCAGTGCCAGAGTTAGGACAGGACCCTACAATGAG.

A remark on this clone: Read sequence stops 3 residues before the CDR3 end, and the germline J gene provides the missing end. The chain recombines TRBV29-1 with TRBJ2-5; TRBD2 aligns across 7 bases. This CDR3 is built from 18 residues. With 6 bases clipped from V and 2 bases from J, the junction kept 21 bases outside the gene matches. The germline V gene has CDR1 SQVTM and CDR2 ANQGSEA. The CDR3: CSVGGGSSGNTRQETQYF. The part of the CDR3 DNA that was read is TGCAGCGTGGGCGGTGGTTCGAGCGGGAATACCCGGCAAGAGACC.

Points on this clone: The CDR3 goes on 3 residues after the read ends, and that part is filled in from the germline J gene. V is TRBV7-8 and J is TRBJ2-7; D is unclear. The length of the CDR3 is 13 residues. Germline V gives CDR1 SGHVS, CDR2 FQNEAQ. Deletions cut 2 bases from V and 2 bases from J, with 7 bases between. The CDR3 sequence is CASSLHRAYEQYF. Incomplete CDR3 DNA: TGTGCCAGCAGCTTACACAGAGCCTACGAG.

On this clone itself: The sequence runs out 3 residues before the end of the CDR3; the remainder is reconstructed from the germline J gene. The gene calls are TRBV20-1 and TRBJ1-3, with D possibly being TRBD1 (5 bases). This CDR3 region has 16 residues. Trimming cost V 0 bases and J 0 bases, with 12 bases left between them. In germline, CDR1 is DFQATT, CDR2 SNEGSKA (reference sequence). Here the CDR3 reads CSARDEQAISGNTIYF. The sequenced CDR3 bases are TGCAGTGCTAGAGACGAACAGGCGATCTCTGGAAACACC.

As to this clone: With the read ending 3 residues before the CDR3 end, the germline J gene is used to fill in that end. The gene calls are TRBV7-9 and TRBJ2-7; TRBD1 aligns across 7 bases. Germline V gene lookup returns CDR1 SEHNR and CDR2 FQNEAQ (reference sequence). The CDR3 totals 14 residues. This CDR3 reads CSSSRGQPSYEQYF. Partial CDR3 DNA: TGTTCTAGCAGCCGGGGACAGCCATCCTACGAG. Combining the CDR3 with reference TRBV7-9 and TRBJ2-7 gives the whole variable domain DTGVSQNPRHKITKRGQNVTFRCDPISEHNRLYWYRQTLGQGPEFLTYFQNEAQLEKSRLLSDRFSAERPKGSFSTLEIQRTEQGDSAMYLCSSSRGQPSYEQYFGPGTRLTVT.

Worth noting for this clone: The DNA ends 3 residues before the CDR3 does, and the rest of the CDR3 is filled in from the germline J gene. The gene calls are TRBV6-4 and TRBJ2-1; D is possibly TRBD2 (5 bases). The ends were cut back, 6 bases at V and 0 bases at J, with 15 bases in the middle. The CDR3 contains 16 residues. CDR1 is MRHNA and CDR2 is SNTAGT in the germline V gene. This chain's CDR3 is CASSPSSAGSYNEQFF. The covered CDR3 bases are TGTGCCAGCAGCCCCTCTAGTGCGGGCTCCTACAATGAG.

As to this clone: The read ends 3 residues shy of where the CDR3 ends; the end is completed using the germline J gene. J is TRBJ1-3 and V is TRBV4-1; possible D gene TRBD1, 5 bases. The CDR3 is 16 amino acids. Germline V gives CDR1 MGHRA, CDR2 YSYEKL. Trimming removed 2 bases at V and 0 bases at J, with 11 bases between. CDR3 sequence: CASSQPGRTSGNTIYF. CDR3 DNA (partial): TGCGCCAGCAGCCAACCAGGGAGAACCTCTGGAAACACC.

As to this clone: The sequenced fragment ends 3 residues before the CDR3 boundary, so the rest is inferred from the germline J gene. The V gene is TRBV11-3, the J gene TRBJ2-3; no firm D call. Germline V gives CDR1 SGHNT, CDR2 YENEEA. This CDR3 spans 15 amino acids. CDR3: CASSSTVAHPQTQYF. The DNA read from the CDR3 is TGTGCCAGCAGCTCCACCGTTGCACACCCCCAGACG.

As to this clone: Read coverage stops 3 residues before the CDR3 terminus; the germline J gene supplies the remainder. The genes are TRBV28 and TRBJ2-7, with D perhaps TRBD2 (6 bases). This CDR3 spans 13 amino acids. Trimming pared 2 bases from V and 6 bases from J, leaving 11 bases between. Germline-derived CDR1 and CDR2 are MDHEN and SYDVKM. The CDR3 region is CASSLPTSSEQYF. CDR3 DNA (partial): TGTGCCAGCAGTTTACCCACTAGCAGCGAG.